This entry lists 15 T cell receptor beta chains sequenced from one sample in a study of CD8+CD57+ T cells in acquired aplastic anemia. According to the study, genomic DNA was the template for TCR beta VDJ and CDR3 profiling. TCRdb processed the reads anew with MiXCR; each CDR3 protein has one entry. The sample holds some 130,000 distinct CDR3 sequences; 48% are singletons and the top ten take 2% to 3%. Sequenced input: sorted CD4+, CD8+, or CD8+CD57+ T cells (not recorded which) from PBMCs. The receptors here all came from a human donor in good health, serving as a control.

This clonotype was counted many times. The rearrangement uses TRBV5-1 and TRBJ2-7; 8 nucleotides align to TRBD1. This CDR3 spans 15 amino acids. The V segment lost 3 bases and the J segment 0 bases; nucleotides outside the gene matches: 5. The germline gives CDR1 SGHRS, CDR2 YFSETQ. CDR3 protein: CASSWRTGSSYEQYF. CDR3 DNA: TGCGCCAGCAGCTGGCGGACAGGGAGCTCCTACGAGCAGTACTTC.

This clonotype was detected a few times. This chain connects TRBV24-1 to TRBJ1-5, with 8 bases aligning to TRBD1. Germline CDR1 and CDR2: KGHDR and SFDVKD. The ends lost 3 bases at V and 6 bases at J; junction bases unmatched: 12. The CDR3 is 17 amino acids. The CDR3 DNA reads as TGTGCCACCAGTGATACAGGGCCAGGGGGCGTTAGTCAGCCCCAGCATTTT. Amino acid sequence: CATSDTGPGGVSQPQHF.

The chain joins TRBV2 to TRBJ1-2, with a tentative D call TRBD1 (5 bases). Per the germline V gene, CDR1 is SNHLY and CDR2 is FYNNEI. V lost 8 bases and J 6 bases, leaving 13 bases between the germline ends. The CDR3 loop spans 12 amino acids. The CDR3 loop is CASGGTTDGYTF. CDR3 DNA: TGTGCCAGCGGCGGGACCACGGATGGCTACACCTTC.

V usage is TRBV14 and J usage is TRBJ2-7; possible D gene TRBD2, 5 bases. The germline V gene has CDR1 SGHDN and CDR2 FVKESK. The CDR3 length is 14 residues. V lost 0 bases, J lost 3 bases, and 9 bases lay in between. This CDR3 reads CASSQETKNYEQYF. DNA for the CDR3: TGTGCCAGCAGCCAAGAGACTAAAAACTACGAGCAGTACTTC.

In its sample, this clonotype was seen many times. The rearrangement joins TRBV2 to TRBJ2-1; D is possibly TRBD2 (7 bases). The CDR3 spans 17 residues. Germline assignment: CDR1 SNHLY and CDR2 FYNNEI. V lost 6 bases and J lost 0, with 18 bases in between. CDR3 nucleotides: TGTGCCAGCAGAGATGGGGGGGGACAAGGCTCCTACAATGAGCAGTTCTTC. This codes for CASRDGGGQGSYNEQFF.

The rearrangement joins TRBV4-2 to TRBJ1-2, with a tentative D call TRBD1 (6 bases). This CDR3 comprises 17 residues. Per germline, CDR1 LGHNA and CDR2 YNFKEQ. V shed 3 bases and J shed 5 bases, with 22 bases lying between them. The CDR3: CASSQGLTGGSTYGYTF. As DNA, the CDR3 is TGTGCCAGCAGCCAGGGTTTGACAGGCGGATCAACATATGGCTACACCTTC.

This chain joins TRBV3-1 and TRBJ1-1, with D unclear. Germline assignment: CDR1 LGHDT and CDR2 YNNKEL (reference sequence). V was cut by 0 bases and J by 7 bases, with 3 bases left in between. This CDR3 spans 11 amino acids. CDR3 residues: CASSQEGEAFF. CDR3 in DNA: TGTGCCAGCAGCCAAGAAGGTGAAGCTTTCTTT.

This clonotype was observed many times. The chain combines TRBV5-1 with TRBJ1-5; D is possibly TRBD1 (5 bases). In germline, CDR1 is SGHRS, CDR2 YFSETQ. Deletions cut 5 bases from V and 2 bases from J, with 11 bases between. The CDR3 runs 14 residues. In DNA form, the CDR3 reads TGCGCCAGCAGGGGGCGCAGAGGCAATCAGCCCCAGCATTTT. Translation: CASRGRRGNQPQHF. Full variable domain (missing parts from reference TRBV5-1 and TRBJ1-5): KAGVTQTPRYLIKTRGQQVTLSCSPISGHRSVSWYQQTPGQGLQFLFEYFSETQRNKGNFPGRFSGRQFSNSRSEMNVSTLELGDSALYLCASRGRRGNQPQHFGDGTRLSIL.

The rearrangement joins TRBV6-5 to TRBJ2-3; D not resolved. Germline CDR1 and CDR2: MNHEY and SVGAGI. Trimming took off 2 bases at V and 5 bases at J, with 11 bases between the two ends. The CDR3 sequence is 14 residues long. CDR3 sequence: CASSYPGSGDTQYF. The CDR3 region has the DNA TGTGCCAGCAGTTACCCAGGCTCGGGAGATACGCAGTATTTT.

This clonotype was picked up many times. The chain is built from TRBV7-2 and TRBJ2-7, with D perhaps TRBD2 (6 bases). Germline V lookup: CDR1 SGHTA, CDR2 FQGNSA. The V end was cut by 1 base, the J end by 5 bases, with 12 bases between. This CDR3 spans 14 amino acids. The CDR3 region is CASSLDGGNNEQYF. CDR3 DNA: TGTGCCAGCAGCTTAGACGGGGGTAACAACGAGCAGTACTTC.

This clonotype was seen repeatedly, ten times or more. The chain is built from TRBV11-1 and TRBJ1-6; 9 bases are a match to TRBD1. CDR1 is SGHAT and CDR2 is FQDESV in the germline V gene (reference sequence). CDR3 length equals 15 residues. The V and J ends lost 0 bases and 7 bases, in that order; junction bases with no gene match: 1. The CDR3 DNA sequence: TGTGCCAGCAGCTTAGCCGACAGGGGGAATTCACCCCTCCACTTT. Its protein is CASSLADRGNSPLHF.

A note on this clonotype: The germline gene is not matched at one end of the junction; a read error may be the cause. J is TRBJ1-6 and V is TRBV20-1, with 7 bases aligning to TRBD1. This CDR3 comprises 15 residues. Per the germline V gene, CDR1 is DFQATT and CDR2 is SNEGSKA (reference sequence). The CDR3 sequence: CSATLATGFNSPLHF. CDR3 in DNA: TGCAGCGCTACTCTAGCGACAGGGTTTAATTCACCCCTCCACTTT.

About this clonotype itself: A much bigger clone sits one base away, suggesting this may be a read error. The chain couples TRBV3-1 to TRBJ1-5; no clear D. V gave up 3 bases and J gave up 3 bases, with 6 bases separating them. Germline assignment: CDR1 LGHDT and CDR2 YNNKEL (reference sequence). The CDR3 contains 13 residues. As DNA, the CDR3 is TGTGCCAGCAGCCATGACACCAATCAGCCCCAGCATTTT. Encoded protein: CASSHDTNQPQHF.

By frequency in the sample, this clonotype is medium-sized. The chain carries TRBV10-3 and TRBJ1-6; D call uncertain. The germline V gene encodes CDR1 ENHRY and CDR2 SYGVKD. The length of the CDR3 is 14 residues. V lost 5 bases and J 5 bases, leaving 10 bases between the germline ends. DNA for the CDR3: TGTGCCATCAGTCCTCAGGAGAATAATTCACCCCTCCACTTT. It yields the protein CAISPQENNSPLHF.

This clonotype was seen repeatedly, ten times or more. The chain carries TRBV14 and TRBJ1-2; D remains unclear. This CDR3 spans 12 amino acids. Germline CDR1 SGHDN, CDR2 FVKESK. V lost 1 base, J lost 5 bases, and 5 bases lay in between. The CDR3 sequence is CASSQAQYGYTF. In DNA form, the CDR3 reads TGTGCCAGCAGCCAAGCCCAATATGGCTACACCTTC.